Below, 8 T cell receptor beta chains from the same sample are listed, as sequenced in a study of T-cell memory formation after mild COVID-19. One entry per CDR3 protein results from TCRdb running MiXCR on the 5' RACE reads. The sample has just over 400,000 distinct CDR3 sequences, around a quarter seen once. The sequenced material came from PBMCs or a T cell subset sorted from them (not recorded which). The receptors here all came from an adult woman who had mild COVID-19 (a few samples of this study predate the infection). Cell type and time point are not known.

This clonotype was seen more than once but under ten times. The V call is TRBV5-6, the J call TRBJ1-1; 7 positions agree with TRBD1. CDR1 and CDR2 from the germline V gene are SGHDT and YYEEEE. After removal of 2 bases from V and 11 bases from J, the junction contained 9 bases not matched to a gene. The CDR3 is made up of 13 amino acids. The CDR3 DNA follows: TGTGCCAGCAGCTTCGCTTCCCAGGGGGACGCTTTCTTT. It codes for CASSFASQGDAFF. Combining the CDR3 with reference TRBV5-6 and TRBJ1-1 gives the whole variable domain DAGVTQSPTHLIKTRGQQVTLRCSPKSGHDTVSWYQQALGQGPQFIFQYYEEEERQRGNFPDRFSGHQFPNYSSELNVNALLLGDSALYLCASSFASQGDAFFGQGTRLTVV.

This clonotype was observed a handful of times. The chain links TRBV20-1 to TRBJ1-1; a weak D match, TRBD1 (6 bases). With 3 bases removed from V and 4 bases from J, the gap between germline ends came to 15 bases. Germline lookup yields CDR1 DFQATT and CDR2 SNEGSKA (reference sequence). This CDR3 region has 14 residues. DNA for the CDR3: TGCAGTGCTAGGGGGGGGCCCTCGGTCACTGAAGCTTTCTTT. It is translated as CSARGGPSVTEAFF.

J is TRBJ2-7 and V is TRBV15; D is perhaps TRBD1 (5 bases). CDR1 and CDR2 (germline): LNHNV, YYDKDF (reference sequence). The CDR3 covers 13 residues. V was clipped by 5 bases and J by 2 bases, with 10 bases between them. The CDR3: CATSDPGTYEQYF. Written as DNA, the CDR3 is TGTGCCACCAGCGATCCAGGGACCTACGAGCAGTACTTC.

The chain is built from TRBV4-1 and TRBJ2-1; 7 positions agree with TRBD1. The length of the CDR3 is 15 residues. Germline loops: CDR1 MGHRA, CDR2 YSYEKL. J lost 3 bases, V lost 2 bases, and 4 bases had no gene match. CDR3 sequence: CASSQSWDSYNEQFF. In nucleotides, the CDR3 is TGCGCCAGCAGCCAATCCTGGGACAGCTACAATGAGCAGTTCTTC.

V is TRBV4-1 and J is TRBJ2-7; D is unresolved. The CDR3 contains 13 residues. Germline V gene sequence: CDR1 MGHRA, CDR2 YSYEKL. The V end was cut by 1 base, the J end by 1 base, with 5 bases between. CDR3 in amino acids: CASSQGPSYEQYF. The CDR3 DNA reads TGCGCCAGCAGCCAAGGGCCTTCCTACGAGCAGTACTTC.

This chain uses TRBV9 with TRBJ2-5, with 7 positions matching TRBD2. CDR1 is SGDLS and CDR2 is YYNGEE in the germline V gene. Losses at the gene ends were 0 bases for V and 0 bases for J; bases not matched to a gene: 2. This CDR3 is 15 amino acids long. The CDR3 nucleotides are TGTGCCAGCAGCGTAGTGGCGGGGGACCAAGAGACCCAGTACTTC. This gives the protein CASSVVAGDQETQYF.

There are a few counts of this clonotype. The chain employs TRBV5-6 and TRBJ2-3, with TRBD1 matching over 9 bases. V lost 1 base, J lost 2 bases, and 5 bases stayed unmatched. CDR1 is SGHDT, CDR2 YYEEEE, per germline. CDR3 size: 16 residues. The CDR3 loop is CASSLRTGALTDTQYF. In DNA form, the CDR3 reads TGTGCCAGCAGCTTGAGGACAGGGGCTCTCACAGATACGCAGTATTTT.

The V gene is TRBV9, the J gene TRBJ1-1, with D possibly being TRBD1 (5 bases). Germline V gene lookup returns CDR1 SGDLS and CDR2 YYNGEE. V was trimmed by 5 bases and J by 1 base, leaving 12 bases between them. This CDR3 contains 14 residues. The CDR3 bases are TGTGCCAGCAGTTACATACAGGAGAACACTGAAGCTTTCTTT. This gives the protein CASSYIQENTEAFF.